Below are 23 T cell receptor beta chains sequenced from a single sample in a study of cytomegalovirus exposure and HLA in healthy donors. The PCR was carried out with 60 Vbeta primers and 13 Jbeta primers. The repertoire was sequenced with immunoSEQ multiplex PCR; TCRdb's copy has only in-frame clones and lacks some. The sample's table shows just over 150,000 clones. The sequencing input was PBMCs. The receptors were gathered from a man younger than 40 in good health and CMV-seronegative.

This chain uses TRBV2 with TRBJ1-3; D is possibly TRBD1 (5 bases). The ends were cut back, 8 bases at V and 6 bases at J, with 17 bases in the middle. The CDR3 length is 14 residues. From germline, CDR1 is SNHLY and CDR2 FYNNEI. The chain's CDR3 is CASGGGQGENTIYF. CDR3 DNA sequence: TGTGCCAGCGGTGGTGGGCAGGGTGAAAACACCATATATTTT.

The chain joins TRBV28 to TRBJ2-5, with TRBD2 matching over 7 bases. J lost 7 bases, V lost 6 bases, and 11 bases had no gene match. The length of the CDR3 is 14 residues. The germline gives CDR1 MDHEN, CDR2 SYDVKM. The CDR3 reads CASSPGTTRRTQYF. Here the CDR3 DNA reads TGTGCCAGCAGCCCGGGGACTACACGGCGGACCCAGTACTTC.

The rearrangement links TRBV11-2 to TRBJ2-7; D may be TRBD1 (6 bases). The CDR3 contains 15 residues. The V and J ends lost 1 base and 3 bases respectively, with 13 bases between them. Looked up from germline, CDR1 is SGHAT and CDR2 is FQNNGV. CDR3 DNA: TGTGCCAGCAGCTTAGCACAGGGAGACAACTACGAGCAGTACTTC. This translates into CASSLAQGDNYEQYF.

The rearrangement joins TRBV29-1 to TRBJ1-1; no clear D gene. Trimming stripped 3 bases from V and 4 bases from J, with 9 bases between. Per the germline V gene, CDR1 is SQVTM and CDR2 is ANQGSEA. This CDR3 comprises 12 residues. The CDR3 reads CSVDGVGTEAFF. CDR3 in DNA: TGCAGCGTTGACGGGGTGGGCACTGAAGCTTTCTTT.

The genes are TRBV6-1 and TRBJ2-7, with 7 bases fitting TRBD2. V shed 4 bases, J shed 9 bases, and the junction held 6 bases outside the gene matches. The CDR3 runs 12 residues. Germline V gene data show CDR1 as MNHNS and CDR2 as SASEGT. The CDR3 DNA reads TGTGCCAGCAGTGTGGGAGCGGGATGGCAGTACTTC. Amino acid sequence: CASSVGAGWQYF.

This sequence joins TRBV29-1 and TRBJ1-1; D remains unclear. V lost 3 bases and J 10 bases, leaving 15 bases between the germline ends. CDR1 and CDR2 from the germline V gene are SQVTM and ANQGSEA. The CDR3 extends over 12 amino acids. Here the CDR3 DNA reads TGCAGCGTTGACGACACGCGCCTGGGAGCTTTCTTT. Its translation is CSVDDTRLGAFF.

The rearrangement uses TRBV11-3 and TRBJ2-5; 11 bases agree with TRBD1. The V and J ends lost 1 base and 2 bases, in that order; junction bases with no gene match: 3. Per germline, CDR1 SGHNT and CDR2 YENEEA. There are 16 residues in the CDR3. The CDR3 coding sequence is TGTGCCAGCAGCTTAGTCCGGGACAGGGGGCAAGAGACCCAGTACTTC. It yields the protein CASSLVRDRGQETQYF.

A remark on this clone: The junction shows a germline mismatch at one end, possibly a read error. V and J are TRBV5-5 and TRBJ1-5; 8 bases match TRBD1. Germline loops: CDR1 SGHKS, CDR2 YYEKEE (reference sequence). This CDR3 region has 16 residues. The CDR3 bases are TGTGCCAGCAGCTTGGGAGGACAGGGCCCAAATCTGCCCCAGCATTTT. Its protein product is CASSLGGQGPNLPQHF.

The chain recombines TRBV5-1 with TRBJ2-5; 7 bases align to TRBD1. With the DNA end fitting TRBJ2-7 better, the J assignment may be wrong. The CDR3 spans 14 residues. The germline gives CDR1 SGHRS, CDR2 YFSETQ. The CDR3 nucleotides are TGCGCCAGCAGCTACCCGGGACAGCACGACGAGCAGTACTTC. It translates to CASSYPGQHDEQYF.

The chain couples TRBV11-3 to TRBJ1-3, with D unresolved. The CDR3 is 14 residues long. The ends were cut back, 1 base at V and 3 bases at J, with 7 bases in the middle. Germline V gives CDR1 SGHNT, CDR2 YENEEA. The CDR3 nucleotides are TGTGCCAGCAGCTTAGGGCGAGGTGGAAACACCATATATTTT. Residues: CASSLGRGGNTIYF.

The rearrangement uses TRBV27 and TRBJ2-7; 9 positions match TRBD1. Germline CDR1 and CDR2: MNHEY and SMNVEV (reference sequence). This CDR3 spans 18 amino acids. Trimming took 1 base from V and 4 from J; bases not matched to a gene: 14. CDR3 DNA: TGTGCCAGCAGTTTATACCCCCCGAATCGACAGGGGGTTTACGAGCAGTACTTC. It yields the protein CASSLYPPNRQGVYEQYF.

The chain has TRBV6-5 and TRBJ2-5; 7 bases align to TRBD1. The J call may be faulty, since TRBJ2-7 better matches the DNA end. This CDR3 is 15 amino acids long. Germline V lookup: CDR1 MNHEY, CDR2 SVGAGI. CDR3 residues: CASNNRGSGAYEQYF. For the CDR3, the DNA is TGTGCCAGCAATAACAGGGGCTCTGGGGCCTACGAGCAGTACTTC.

The CDR3 here is CASTLTENTEAFF. The CDR3 DNA follows: TGTGCCAGCACCTTGACAGAGAACACTGAAGCTTTCTTT. This chain joins TRBV6-1 and TRBJ1-1; D possibly corresponds to TRBD1 (5 bases). Per germline, CDR1 MNHNS and CDR2 SASEGT. CDR3 length: 13 amino acids. V lost 7 bases to trimming and J lost 1 base, with 10 bases between them.

This sequence joins TRBV7-9 and TRBJ2-1; D perhaps matches TRBD2 (6 bases). Trimming took off 8 bases at V and 5 bases at J, with 13 bases between the two ends. The CDR3 has 13 amino acids. In germline, CDR1 is SEHNR, CDR2 FQNEAQ (reference sequence). CDR3: CASYSGGDNEQFF. The CDR3, as DNA: TGTGCCAGCTATAGCGGAGGGGACAATGAGCAGTTCTTC.

The chain joins TRBV6-4 to TRBJ2-1, with 13 positions matching TRBD2. The CDR3 runs to 15 residues. Germline V gene sequence: CDR1 MRHNA, CDR2 SNTAGT. The V segment lost 4 bases and the J segment 4 bases; nucleotides outside the gene matches: 1. CDR3 DNA sequence: TGTGCCAGCAGTGGGGGACTAGCGGGGTACAATGAGCAGTTCTTC. Its translation is CASSGGLAGYNEQFF.

The V call is TRBV27, the J call TRBJ2-7; no reliable D call. Trimming took 3 bases from V and 4 from J, leaving 16 bases between them. This CDR3 is 15 amino acids long. From germline, CDR1 is MNHEY and CDR2 SMNVEV (reference sequence). The CDR3 spells CASSFVQNSWYEQYF. The CDR3 bases are TGTGCCAGCAGTTTTGTTCAAAACTCCTGGTACGAGCAGTACTTC.

The chain carries TRBV7-9 and TRBJ2-7, with 9 nucleotides matching TRBD1. The V segment lost 5 bases and the J segment 7 bases; nucleotides outside the gene matches: 12. The V gene's germline CDR1 is SEHNR and CDR2 FQNEAQ (reference sequence). This CDR3 contains 15 residues. CDR3 amino acids: CASSPGTGPFEEQYF. CDR3 coding DNA: TGTGCCAGCAGCCCCGGGACAGGGCCCTTTGAGGAGCAGTACTTC.

The chain joins TRBV28 to TRBJ1-1; D ambiguous. The CDR3 sequence is 15 residues long. V lost 6 bases and J 0 bases, leaving 14 bases between the germline ends. CDR1 is MDHEN, CDR2 SYDVKM, per germline. The chain's CDR3 is CASSLNTVMNTEAFF. Written as DNA, the CDR3 is TGTGCCAGCAGCCTAAATACAGTCATGAACACTGAAGCTTTCTTT. Full variable domain (missing parts from reference TRBV28 and TRBJ1-1): DVKVTQSSRYLVKRTGEKVFLECVQDMDHENMFWYRQDPGLGLRLIYFSYDVKMKEKGDIPEGYSVSREKKERFSLILESASTNQTSMYLCASSLNTVMNTEAFFGQGTRLTVV.

The rearrangement links TRBV30 to TRBJ2-1, with 11 bases fitting TRBD2. This CDR3 contains 14 residues. The J segment lost 8 bases and the V segment lost 0 bases, leaving 3 bases of the junction unmatched. CDR1 and CDR2 from the germline V gene are GTSNPN and SVGIG (reference sequence). The CDR3 here is CAWSVLAGGYEQFF. The CDR3, as DNA: TGTGCCTGGAGTGTTCTAGCGGGAGGCTATGAGCAGTTCTTC.

DNA of the CDR3: TGCGCCAGCAGCCAAGTAGGGTGGGACAGTTCCTACGAGCAGTACTTC. It translates to CASSQVGWDSSYEQYF. The gene calls are TRBV4-3 and TRBJ2-7; the match to TRBD1 covers 7 bases. The CDR3 is 16 residues long. Germline loops: CDR1 LGHNA, CDR2 YSLEER. Trimming removed 1 base from V and 1 base from J; junction bases left unmatched: 7.

The J gene is TRBJ1-2, the V gene TRBV9; D is unclear. The CDR3 is 14 residues long. Trimming stripped 0 bases from V and 3 bases from J, with 9 bases between. Germline assignment: CDR1 SGDLS and CDR2 YYNGEE. The CDR3 is CASSVEGGHYGYTF. CDR3 in DNA: TGTGCCAGCAGCGTAGAAGGAGGACACTATGGCTACACCTTC.

The DNA for the CDR3 is TGTGCCAGCAGTGGATACGACAGGGGGTGGACTGAAGCTTTCTTT. Translation: CASSGYDRGWTEAFF. The chain recombines TRBV6-1 with TRBJ1-1; 9 nucleotides line up with TRBD1. J lost 5 bases, V lost 4 bases, and 8 bases had no gene match. The CDR3 contains 15 residues. Germline CDR1 is MNHNS and CDR2 is SASEGT.

This chain uses TRBV7-3 with TRBJ2-3; no definite D call. The ends were cut back, 2 bases at V and 6 bases at J, with 9 bases in the middle. This CDR3 has 13 residues. CDR1 is SGHTA and CDR2 is FQGTGA in the germline V gene. CDR3 DNA: TGTGCCAGCAGCTTATTATTCTCTGATACGCAGTATTTT. The encoded protein is CASSLLFSDTQYF.